This TCR beta chain was captured in a study of blood T cells in healthy people across ages (dated by TCRdb to the mid-2010s). In the study overall: Template switching captured roughly one uniquely barcoded TCR beta cDNA molecule per two T cells in model experiments. The donors were split into four age groups: young (average around 15 years), middle-aged (39), aged (approximately 60) and long-lived (approximately 80). Using the same blood draw, the study looked at two additional independent replicas of 1 million unique cDNA reads for two donors, one aged 18 to 30 and the other aged 80 or older. The study measured age-related changes in TCR beta repertoire diversity using deep sequencing normalized with unique cDNA molecular identifiers. Results the study describes overall, beyond this receptor: Since profiling was done on bulk unsorted PBMCs, naive and antigen-experienced compartments could not be conclusively compared. The long-lived group showed more naive CD4+ T cells, fewer expanded clones and increased TCR diversity than the aged group, suggesting age selection. A strong correlation was found between observed TCR beta diversity and the percentage of naive T cells measured by flow cytometry. Estimates of total diversity based on one million sequenced T cells were considered lower bounds and underestimates. Observed TCR beta diversity per million T cells fell roughly linearly with age, and a significant reduction was already apparent by age roughly 40. Because donor CMV infection status was unknown, age-related changes in expanded clonotypes were potentially confounded.

Germline trimming amounts to 1 base on V and 3 bases on J, with 8 as the count of junction bases outside the gene matches. The CDR3 spans 16 residues, from the cysteine through the phenylalanine. Of the read, only the CDR3 DNA is kept; its 48 bases are in frame from base 1. The germline V gene yields SGDLS for CDR1 and YYNGEE for CDR2. As regards this clonotype: Its antigen is currently not known. One base away there is no much larger clone; base qualities are not given.

The library came from 5' RACE. The run used an Illumina HiSeq 2500. A second 7 to 11 cycle PCR used a sample-barcoded 5' primer and a J-beta primer mix. A template-switch 5' adaptor carrying 12 random nucleotides introduced a unique molecular identifier onto each TCR beta cDNA molecule. Each sample yielded at least 3 million CDR3-containing paired-end reads. All of the RNA was converted into first-strand cDNA using the Mint cDNA synthesis kit, with a TRBC-specific oligonucleotide serving as the primer. Following uracil-DNA glycosylase treatment, all cDNA underwent a first 18-cycle PCR with the universal primers M1SS and BC2_uni_R. From the authors' description of their analysis: For normalization, 1 million high-quality reads were randomly selected from each sample, with every read carrying a distinct molecular identifier. Instead of being binned into consensus sequences, reads with shared molecular identifiers were discarded. MiTCR, set to a Q25 quality threshold and the strictest error-elimination algorithm, was used for CDR3 identification, clonotype clustering and error correction. A nonparametric unseen species model using Euler transformation provided a lower-bound estimate of total TCR beta diversity. TCRdb reprocessed the public reads (quality trimming at Q25 with fastp, clone calling with MiXCR) and kept in-frame beta chains. Entries are consolidated by CDR3 protein sequence, retaining the most common genes and DNA. What appears here as the V and J calls and clone size reflects TCRdb's work, not the paper's. In this sample the table shows around 800,000 distinct CDR3 sequences, about a quarter of which occur a single time. Over 2.5% of the sample is taken by the ten largest.

The roughly 39 donors, aged about 6 to 95 years, were systemically healthy Caucasian individuals from Russia. Each donor gave roughly 9 milliliters of peripheral blood, drawn into EDTA-treated Vacutainer tubes. Ficoll-Paque density-gradient centrifugation was used to isolate PBMCs, with at least 7 million obtained per sample. Total RNA, at least 6 micrograms per sample, was extracted from PBMCs with Trizol reagent. Naive CD45RAhigh/CD27high T cell percentages were measured by flow cytometry on a PBMC aliquot from every donor. These sequences were also reported in another study, on T cells of mothers and their children. That second report states: The donors were nine systemically healthy Caucasian individuals, made up of three mothers and their six children. cDNA synthesis used all of the extracted RNA, with 1.5 ug of RNA in each 15 ul reaction. In the second PCR, the M1S primer introduced both the sample barcodes and 2-4 random nucleotides. Each mother yielded over 8.5 million TCR beta CDR3 reads and each child 2.5 million to 3.5 million reads. TCR recombination output is similarly shaped by thymic selection in related and unrelated pairs, with a minor effect exerted by inherited differences. Normalized repertoire overlap was always slightly but never significantly higher in related than unrelated mother-child pairs. No persistent microchimeric T cell clones were found, with a detection sensitivity of 75 to 100 clones per million clonotypes. The study used deep NGS to compare TCR beta repertoires of mothers and children, seeking features distinguishing related mother-child pairs from unrelated individuals. The mean age was roughly 36 +/- 4 years for the mothers and approximately 11 +/- 4 years for the children. After adapters were ligated using NEBNext reagents, the libraries underwent 100+100 nt paired-end sequencing on an Illumina HiSeq 2000. Mother and child libraries were prepared a month apart and sequenced in separate runs to prevent cross-contamination. For each donor, somewhere between roughly 450,000 and 2,000,000 distinct TCR beta clonotypes were identified. Naive TCR beta clonotypes were estimated from low-frequency clonotypes matched to each donor's FACS-determined naive share, without sorting.

The V gene is TRBV9 and the J gene is TRBJ1-2; TRBD1 lines up with 8 middle nucleotides. The TCR sequence derives from a boy aged 5-17 years in good health. The material sequenced was blood. The DNA is TGTGCCAGCAGCGTAAAGGAGGACAGGGATGACTATGGCTACACCTTC. Translated, this gives CASSVKEDRDDYGYTF.